The rows below give T cell receptor beta chains drawn from one sample of a study of T cell responses to AZD1222 COVID-19 vaccine. The repertoire was sequenced with immunoSEQ multiplex PCR; TCRdb's copy has only in-frame clones and lacks some. The sample lists roughly 60,000 clones; more than 65% were seen once. The specimen was peripheral blood, collected on day 0 of AZD1222 vaccination. The receptors originated from an adult in good health. CDR3s include the opening cysteine and the closing phenylalanine or tryptophan. A D gene is named only where the DNA matches it firmly. Size is stated for part of the rows, as once, few or many counts, or as a class when the clone is expanded.

v_call	j_call	clone_size	d_call	cdr3_aa	cdr3_nt
TRBV7-6	TRBJ2-1	-	TRBD2	CASSLVGTSGRVHEQFF	TGTGCCAGCAGCTTAGTCGGGACTAGCGGGAGAGTTCATGAGCAGTTCTTC
TRBV7-9	TRBJ1-6	-	TRBD1	CASSSQGEGSPLHF	TGTGCCAGCAGCTCCCAGGGGGAAGGTTCACCCCTCCACTTT
TRBV4-2	TRBJ2-1	-	-	CASSQDIVAAEQFF	TGTGCCAGCAGCCAAGATATCGTAGCGGCCGAGCAGTTCTTC
TRBV4-1	TRBJ1-2	once	TRBD1	CASSLRDRGTTYGYTF	TGCGCCAGCAGCCTCCGGGACAGGGGGACAACCTATGGCTACACCTTC
TRBV28	TRBJ1-5	once	TRBD1	CASSLLTGGGIYSNQPQHF	TGTGCCAGCAGTTTATTGACAGGGGGAGGGATCTATAGCAATCAGCCCCAGCATTTT
TRBV2	TRBJ1-5	-	TRBD1	CASSDGQGSDQPQHF	TGTGCCAGCAGTGATGGACAGGGGAGTGATCAGCCCCAGCATTTT
TRBV6-2/TRBV6-3	TRBJ1-1	once	-	CASSYWGGTEAFF	TGTGCCAGCAGTTACTGGGGAGGAACTGAAGCTTTCTTT
TRBV19	TRBJ2-1	-	-	CASSKSSGQGRTNEQFF	TGTGCCAGTAGTAAATCCTCGGGGCAGGGAAGAACGAATGAGCAGTTCTTC
TRBV28	TRBJ1-6	-	-	CASSLPRGLGDSPLHF	TGTGCCAGCAGTTTGCCTAGGGGTTTAGGTGATTCACCCCTCCACTTT
TRBV5-6	TRBJ1-1	-	TRBD1	CASSLLGTGRTEAFF	TGTGCCAGCAGCTTGCTTGGGACAGGGCGTACTGAAGCTTTCTTT
TRBV15	TRBJ1-1	-	-	CATSRRKGTEAFF	TGTGCCACCAGCAGAAGGAAAGGTACTGAAGCTTTCTTT
TRBV6-1	TRBJ1-3	-	-	CASSDQPSFSGNTIYF	TGTGCCAGCAGTGACCAGCCTTCATTCTCTGGAAACACCATATATTTT
TRBV5-1	TRBJ2-7	-	-	CASRLGSGLGYEQYF	TGCGCCAGCAGACTGGGGAGCGGTCTGGGGTACGAGCAGTACTTC
TRBV9	TRBJ1-5	-	-	CASSVDGISNQPQHF	TGTGCCAGCAGCGTAGATGGGATTAGCAATCAGCCCCAGCATTTT
TRBV29-1	TRBJ1-5	-	TRBD1	CSVGTGGNQPQHF	TGCAGCGTTGGGACAGGGGGCAATCAGCCCCAGCATTTT
TRBV18	TRBJ2-7	-	TRBD1	CASSSGTGGYEQYF	TGTGCCAGCTCATCCGGGACAGGGGGCTACGAGCAGTACTTC
TRBV11-3	TRBJ2-1	-	-	CASRDYNEQFF	TGTGCCAGCAGGGATTACAATGAGCAGTTCTTC
TRBV5-1	TRBJ2-3	-	TRBD1	CASSSGQAARDTQYF	TGCGCCAGCAGCTCGGGACAGGCGGCAAGGGATACGCAGTATTTT
TRBV7-2	TRBJ1-3	-	-	CASSPGQSSGNTIYF	TGTGCCAGCAGCCCCGGACAAAGCTCTGGAAACACCATATATTTT
TRBV24-1	TRBJ1-1	-	TRBD1	CATSASGTGITEAFF	TGTGCCACCAGTGCTTCTGGGACAGGGATAACTGAAGCTTTCTTT
TRBV5-1	TRBJ1-3	once	-	CASSFGNRENTIYF	TGCGCCAGCAGCTTTGGGAACAGGGAGAACACCATATATTTT
TRBV27	TRBJ1-1	-	-	CASSLYRESNTEAFF	TGTGCCAGCAGTTTATACCGGGAATCGAACACTGAAGCTTTCTTT
TRBV24-1	TRBJ2-1	-	TRBD1	CATGTGGYNEQFF	TGTGCCACAGGGACAGGGGGCTACAATGAGCAGTTCTTC
TRBV5-1	TRBJ2-5	once	TRBD1	CASSLGDRGQETQYF	TGCGCCAGCAGCTTGGGGGACAGGGGGCAAGAGACCCAGTACTTC
TRBV5-1	TRBJ1-4	-	-	CASSLTGSTNEKLFF	TGCGCCAGCAGCTTGACGGGTTCAACTAATGAAAAACTGTTTTTT
TRBV7-2	TRBJ1-6	-	-	CASSFGTANSPLHF	TGTGCCAGCAGCTTTGGGACCGCTAATTCACCCCTCCACTTT
TRBV5-1	TRBJ2-1	-	TRBD2	CASSWLAGEGNEQFF	TGCGCCAGCAGCTGGCTAGCGGGAGAGGGGAATGAGCAGTTCTTC
TRBV2	TRBJ2-5	-	-	CASSLQGREETQYF	TGTGCCAGCAGCCTGCAGGGGAGGGAAGAGACCCAGTACTTC
TRBV7-9	TRBJ1-2	-	-	CASSHPSGGDYGYTF	TGTGCCAGCAGCCATCCCTCGGGAGGGGACTATGGCTACACCTTC
TRBV4-3	TRBJ1-4	-	TRBD1	CASSQGDRGNNEKLFF	TGCGCCAGCAGCCAAGGGGACAGGGGAAATAATGAAAAACTGTTTTTT
TRBV19	TRBJ1-6	-	-	CASSIPRESYYNSPLHF	TGTGCCAGTAGTATACCCAGAGAGTCATACTATAATTCACCCCTCCACTTT
TRBV19	TRBJ2-2	-	-	CASSIERRGNTGELFF	TGTGCCAGTAGTATCGAAAGGCGGGGGAACACCGGGGAGCTGTTTTTT
TRBV20-1	TRBJ2-7	-	-	CSARTRGEQYF	TGCAGTGCTAGAACGCGAGGCGAGCAGTACTTC
TRBV28	TRBJ1-2	few	-	CASSDPGNYGYTF	TGTGCCAGCAGCGACCCGGGTAACTATGGCTACACCTTC
TRBV19	TRBJ1-3	few	-	CASSITGEYPGNTIYF	TGTGCCAGTAGTATAACAGGAGAGTACCCTGGAAACACCATATATTTT
TRBV19	TRBJ1-2	-	-	CASSISPNYGYTF	TGTGCCAGTAGTATCTCACCTAACTATGGCTACACCTTC
TRBV29-1	TRBJ1-4	-	-	CSVEPSANREKLFF	TGCAGCGTTGAACCCAGCGCTAATCGTGAAAAACTGTTTTTT
TRBV18	TRBJ2-1	once	TRBD2	CASSPGLAFEQFF	TGTGCCAGCTCACCGGGACTAGCGTTTGAGCAGTTCTTC
TRBV7-6	TRBJ1-4	-	-	CASSLGANEKLFF	TGTGCCAGCAGCTTAGGGGCTAATGAAAAACTGTTTTTT
TRBV5-4	TRBJ2-1	-	-	CASSPVSGSYNEQFF	TGTGCCAGCAGCCCCGTTAGCGGATCCTACAATGAGCAGTTCTTC
TRBV6-6	TRBJ2-5	-	-	CASVWSGQETQYF	TGTGCCAGCGTATGGAGCGGTCAAGAGACCCAGTACTTC
TRBV10-3	TRBJ1-1	-	TRBD1	CAITQGQGTEAFF	TGTGCCATCACCCAGGGACAGGGTACTGAAGCTTTCTTT
TRBV15	TRBJ1-5	-	-	CATSRDQAHPQHF	TGTGCCACCAGCAGAGATCAAGCACATCCCCAGCATTTT
TRBV28	TRBJ1-1	-	-	CASSVPVRGASTEAFF	TGTGCCAGCAGTGTCCCTGTAAGGGGGGCTTCCACTGAAGCTTTCTTT
TRBV29-1	TRBJ2-3	-	-	CSVGGPSTDTQYF	TGCAGCGTTGGTGGCCCTAGCACAGATACGCAGTATTTT
TRBV7-3	TRBJ2-3	-	-	CASSPGYLSTDTQYF	TGTGCCAGCAGCCCCGGCTACCTTAGCACAGATACGCAGTATTTT
TRBV29-1	TRBJ2-5	-	TRBD2	CSGRLRELSGKKQETQYF	TGCAGCGGGAGGTTGCGGGAGTTGAGTGGCAAAAAACAAGAGACCCAGTACTTC
TRBV11-2	TRBJ2-1	-	-	CASSSTRPGEQFF	TGTGCCAGCAGTTCCACTAGACCTGGTGAGCAGTTCTTC
TRBV7-2	TRBJ1-5	-	-	CASSLSAGGKINQPQHF	TGTGCCAGCAGCTTATCGGCCGGGGGCAAAATTAATCAGCCCCAGCATTTT
TRBV4-2	TRBJ2-3	-	-	CASSLSLASTDTQYF	TGTGCCAGCAGCCTATCACTGGCCAGCACAGATACGCAGTATTTT
TRBV5-6	TRBJ2-3	-	TRBD2	CASSSPGLAGWTDTQYF	TGTGCCAGCAGCTCTCCGGGACTAGCGGGATGGACAGATACGCAGTATTTT
TRBV6-5	TRBJ1-6	once	-	CASSYTGDYNSPLHF	TGTGCCAGCAGTTACACGGGGGACTATAATTCACCCCTCCACTTT
TRBV2	TRBJ2-1	-	TRBD2	CASSEVPSGNYNEQFF	TGTGCCAGCAGTGAAGTCCCTAGCGGGAACTACAATGAGCAGTTCTTC
TRBV7-9	TRBJ1-2	-	TRBD1	CASSLGTGDGYTF	TGTGCCAGCAGCTTAGGGACAGGGGATGGCTACACCTTC
TRBV10-3	TRBJ2-1	-	TRBD1	CAISGTGYSSYNEQFF	TGTGCCATCAGTGGGACAGGGTATAGCTCCTACAATGAGCAGTTCTTC